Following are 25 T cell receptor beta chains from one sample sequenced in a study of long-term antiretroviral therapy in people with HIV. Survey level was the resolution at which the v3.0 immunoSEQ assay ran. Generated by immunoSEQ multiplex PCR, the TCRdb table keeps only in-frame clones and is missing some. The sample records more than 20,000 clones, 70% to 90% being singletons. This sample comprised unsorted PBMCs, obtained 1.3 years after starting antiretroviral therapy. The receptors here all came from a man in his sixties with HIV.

This chain's CDR3 is CAWSGTGDTEAFF. The CDR3 bases are TGTGCCTGGAGTGGGACAGGGGACACTGAAGCTTTCTTT. The V gene is TRBV30, the J gene TRBJ1-1, with 9 nucleotides matching TRBD1. Germline V gene data show CDR1 as GTSNPN and CDR2 as SVGIG (reference sequence). CDR3 length: 13 residues. V shed 1 base, J shed 3 bases, and the junction held 0 bases outside the gene matches.

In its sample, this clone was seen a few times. CDR3 coding DNA: TGTGCCAGTCGTAGGACAGGGCGATTTAGCAATCAGCCCCAGCATTTT. It is translated as CASRRTGRFSNQPQHF. The rearrangement uses TRBV19 and TRBJ1-5, with 8 bases matching TRBD1. There are 16 residues in the CDR3. Germline assignment: CDR1 LNHDA and CDR2 SQIVND (reference sequence). Trimming took 8 bases from V and 0 from J; bases not matched to a gene: 9.

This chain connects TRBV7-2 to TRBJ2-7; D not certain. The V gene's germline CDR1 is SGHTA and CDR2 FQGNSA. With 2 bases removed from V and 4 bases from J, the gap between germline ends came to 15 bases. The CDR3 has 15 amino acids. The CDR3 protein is CASSLYFRPEYEQYF. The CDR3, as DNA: TGTGCCAGCAGCTTATACTTCCGCCCTGAATACGAGCAGTACTTC.

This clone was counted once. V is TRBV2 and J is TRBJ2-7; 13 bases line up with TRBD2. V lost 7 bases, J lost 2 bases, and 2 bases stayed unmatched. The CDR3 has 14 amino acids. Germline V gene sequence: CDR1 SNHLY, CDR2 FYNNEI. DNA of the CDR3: TGTGCCAGCACGGGACTAGCGGGACCCTACGAGCAGTACTTC. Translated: CASTGLAGPYEQYF.

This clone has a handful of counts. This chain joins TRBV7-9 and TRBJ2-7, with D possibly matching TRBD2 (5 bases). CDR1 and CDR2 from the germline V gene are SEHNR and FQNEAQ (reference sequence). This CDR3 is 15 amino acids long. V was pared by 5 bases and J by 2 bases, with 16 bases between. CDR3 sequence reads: CASSLITSGTYEQYF. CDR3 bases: TGTGCCAGCAGCCTTATAACGAGCGGTACCTACGAGCAGTACTTC.

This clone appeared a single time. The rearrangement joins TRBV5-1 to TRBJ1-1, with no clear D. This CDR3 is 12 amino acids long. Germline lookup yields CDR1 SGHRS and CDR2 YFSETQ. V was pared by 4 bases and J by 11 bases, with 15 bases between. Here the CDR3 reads CASSADRGDAFF. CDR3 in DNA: TGCGCCAGCAGCGCCGACCGGGGTGATGCTTTCTTT.

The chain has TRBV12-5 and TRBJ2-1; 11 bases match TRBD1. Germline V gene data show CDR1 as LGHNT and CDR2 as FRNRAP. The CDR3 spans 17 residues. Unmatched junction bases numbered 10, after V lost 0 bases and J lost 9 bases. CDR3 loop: CASGLVLLRDRGGEQFF. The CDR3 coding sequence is TGTGCTAGTGGTTTGGTACTACTCCGGGACAGGGGGGGTGAGCAGTTCTTC.

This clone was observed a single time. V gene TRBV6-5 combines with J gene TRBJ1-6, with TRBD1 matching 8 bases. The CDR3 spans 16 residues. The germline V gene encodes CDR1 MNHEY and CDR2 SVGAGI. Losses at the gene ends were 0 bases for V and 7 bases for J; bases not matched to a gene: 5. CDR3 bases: TGTGCCAGCAGTTACTCCCCAGGGGGCTGGAATTCACCCCTCCACTTT. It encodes CASSYSPGGWNSPLHF.

CDR3 DNA: TGTGCCAGCAGCTTATCAGCACCCTATGGCTACACCTTC. Its translation is CASSLSAPYGYTF. This chain joins TRBV11-2 and TRBJ1-2; no reliable D call. This CDR3 region has 13 residues. Trimming removed 2 bases at V and 4 bases at J, with 8 bases between. Per germline, CDR1 SGHAT and CDR2 FQNNGV.

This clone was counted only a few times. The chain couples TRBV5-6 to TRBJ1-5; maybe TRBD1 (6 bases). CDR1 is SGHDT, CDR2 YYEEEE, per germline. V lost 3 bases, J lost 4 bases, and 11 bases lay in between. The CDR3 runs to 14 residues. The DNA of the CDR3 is TGTGCCAGCAGCTCGCCAGGGGAAAATCAGCCCCAGCATTTT. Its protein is CASSSPGENQPQHF. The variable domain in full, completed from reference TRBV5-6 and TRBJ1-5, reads DAGVTQSPTHLIKTRGQQVTLRCSPKSGHDTVSWYQQALGQGPQFIFQYYEEEERQRGNFPDRFSGHQFPNYSSELNVNALLLGDSALYLCASSSPGENQPQHFGDGTRLSIL.

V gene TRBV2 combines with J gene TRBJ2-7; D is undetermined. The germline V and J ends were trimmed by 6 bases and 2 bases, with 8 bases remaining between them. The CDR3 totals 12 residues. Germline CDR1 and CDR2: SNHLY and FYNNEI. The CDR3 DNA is TGTGCCAGCAGATCTCTGACCTACGAGCAGTACTTC. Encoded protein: CASRSLTYEQYF. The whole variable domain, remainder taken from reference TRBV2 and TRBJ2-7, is EPEVTQTPSHQVTQMGQEVILRCVPISNHLYFYWYRQILGQKVEFLVSFYNNEISEKSEIFDDQFSVERPDGSNFTLKIRSTKLEDSAMYFCASRSLTYEQYFGPGTRLTVT.

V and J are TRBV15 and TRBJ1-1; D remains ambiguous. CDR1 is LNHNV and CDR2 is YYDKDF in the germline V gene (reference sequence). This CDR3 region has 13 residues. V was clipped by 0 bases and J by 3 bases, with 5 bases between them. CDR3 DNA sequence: TGTGCCACCAGCAGAGATGTCGACACTGAAGCTTTCTTT. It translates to CATSRDVDTEAFF.

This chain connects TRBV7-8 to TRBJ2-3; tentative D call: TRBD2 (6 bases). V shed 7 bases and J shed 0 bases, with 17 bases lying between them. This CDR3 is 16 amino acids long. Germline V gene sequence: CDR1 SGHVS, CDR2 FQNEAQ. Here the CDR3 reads CASTRGRDASTDTQYF. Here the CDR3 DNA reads TGTGCCAGCACCCGAGGGCGGGACGCTAGCACAGATACGCAGTATTTT. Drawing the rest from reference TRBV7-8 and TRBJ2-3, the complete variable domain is GAGVSQSPRYKVAKRGQDVALRCDPISGHVSLFWYQQALGQGPEFLTYFQNEAQLDKSGLPSDRFFAERPEGSVSTLKIQRTQQEDSAVYLCASTRGRDASTDTQYFGPGTRLTVL.

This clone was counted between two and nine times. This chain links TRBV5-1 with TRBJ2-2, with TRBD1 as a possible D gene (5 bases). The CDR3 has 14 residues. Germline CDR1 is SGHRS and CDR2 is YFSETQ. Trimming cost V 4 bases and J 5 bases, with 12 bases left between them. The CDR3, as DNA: TGCGCCAGCAGCCTCCAGAAGGGGACCGGGGAGCTGTTTTTT. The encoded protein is CASSLQKGTGELFF.

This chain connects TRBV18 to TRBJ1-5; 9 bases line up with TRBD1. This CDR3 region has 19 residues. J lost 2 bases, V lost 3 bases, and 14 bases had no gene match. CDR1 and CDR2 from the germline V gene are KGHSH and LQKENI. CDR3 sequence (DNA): TGTGCCAGCTCACCCAACCCCGGGACAGGGAGCCGGGGCAATCAGCCCCAGCATTTT. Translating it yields CASSPNPGTGSRGNQPQHF.

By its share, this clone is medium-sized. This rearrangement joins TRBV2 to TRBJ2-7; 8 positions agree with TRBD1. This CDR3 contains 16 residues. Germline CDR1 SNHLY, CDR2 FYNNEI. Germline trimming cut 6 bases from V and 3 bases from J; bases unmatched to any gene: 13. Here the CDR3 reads CASRDRPGTGNYEQYF. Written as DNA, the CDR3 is TGTGCCAGCAGAGACAGACCTGGGACAGGAAACTACGAGCAGTACTTC.

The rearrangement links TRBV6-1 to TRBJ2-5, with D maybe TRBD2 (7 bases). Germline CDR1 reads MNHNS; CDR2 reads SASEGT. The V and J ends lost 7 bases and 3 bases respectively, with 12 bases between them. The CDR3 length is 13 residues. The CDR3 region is CASIPGGEETQYF. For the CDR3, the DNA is TGTGCCAGCATCCCGGGGGGCGAAGAGACCCAGTACTTC.

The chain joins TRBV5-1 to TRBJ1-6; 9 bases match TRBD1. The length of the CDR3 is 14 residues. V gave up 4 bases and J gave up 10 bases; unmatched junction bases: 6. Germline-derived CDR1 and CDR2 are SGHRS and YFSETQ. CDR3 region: CASSPGTGSSPLHF. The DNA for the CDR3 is TGCGCCAGCAGCCCTGGGACAGGGAGCTCACCCCTCCACTTT.

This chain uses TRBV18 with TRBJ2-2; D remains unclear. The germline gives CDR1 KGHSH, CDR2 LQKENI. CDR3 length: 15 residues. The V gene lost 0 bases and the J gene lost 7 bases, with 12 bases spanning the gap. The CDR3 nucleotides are TGTGCCAGCTCACCACCGGACCTCTCGGGCGGGGAGCTGTTTTTT. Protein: CASSPPDLSGGELFF.

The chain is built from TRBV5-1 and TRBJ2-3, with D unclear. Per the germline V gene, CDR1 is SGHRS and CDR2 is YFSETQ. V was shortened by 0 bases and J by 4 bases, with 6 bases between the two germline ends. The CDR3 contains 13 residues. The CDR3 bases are TGCGCCAGCAGCTTGGAGTTCCCAGATACGCAGTATTTT. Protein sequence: CASSLEFPDTQYF.

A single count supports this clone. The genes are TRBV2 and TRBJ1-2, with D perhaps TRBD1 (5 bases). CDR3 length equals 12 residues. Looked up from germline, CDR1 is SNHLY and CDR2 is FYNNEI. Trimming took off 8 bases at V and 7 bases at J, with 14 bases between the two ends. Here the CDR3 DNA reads TGTGCCAGCCGGGAACAGGACCTTGGCTACACCTTC. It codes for CASREQDLGYTF.

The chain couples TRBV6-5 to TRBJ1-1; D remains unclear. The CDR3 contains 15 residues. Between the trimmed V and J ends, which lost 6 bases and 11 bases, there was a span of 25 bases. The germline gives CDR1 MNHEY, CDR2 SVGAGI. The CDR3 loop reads CASSPTWTGQFGAFF. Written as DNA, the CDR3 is TGTGCCAGCAGCCCGACCTGGACTGGGCAGTTTGGGGCTTTCTTT.

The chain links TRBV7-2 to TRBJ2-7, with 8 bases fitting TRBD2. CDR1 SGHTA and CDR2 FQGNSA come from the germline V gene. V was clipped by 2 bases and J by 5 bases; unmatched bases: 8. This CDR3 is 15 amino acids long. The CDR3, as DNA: TGTGCCAGCAGCTTATCCAGCGGGGGATGGGACGAGCAGTACTTC. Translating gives CASSLSSGGWDEQYF.

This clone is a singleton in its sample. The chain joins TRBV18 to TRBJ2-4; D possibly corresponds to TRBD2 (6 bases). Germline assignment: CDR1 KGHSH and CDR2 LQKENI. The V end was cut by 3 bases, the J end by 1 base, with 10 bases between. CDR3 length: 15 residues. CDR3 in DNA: TGTGCCAGCTCACCCCTCGGGAGCGCCAAAAACATTCAGTACTTC. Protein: CASSPLGSAKNIQYF.

The CDR3 reads CASSVSGSVDYEQYF. The CDR3 DNA follows: TGTGCCAGCAGCGTATCAGGGTCGGTGGACTACGAGCAGTACTTC. The gene calls are TRBV9 and TRBJ2-7; weak D call: TRBD1 (5 bases). With 1 base removed from V and 3 bases from J, the gap between germline ends came to 14 bases. Germline values: CDR1 SGDLS, CDR2 YYNGEE. There are 15 residues in the CDR3.